The next 13 T cell receptor beta chains were all read from a single sample in a study of beta chain features in type 1 diabetes. Sequencing targeted expressed TCRB transcripts, as all isolated RNA had been reverse transcribed. Generated by immunoSEQ multiplex PCR, the TCRdb table keeps only in-frame clones and is missing some. This table holds about 900,000 clones, roughly 17% found once. The sequenced material came from naive CD4+ T cells from blood. All receptors come from a woman younger than 30 in good health.

The rearrangement joins TRBV28 to TRBJ1-5, with TRBD1 identical over 7 bases. The germline V gene encodes CDR1 MDHEN and CDR2 SYDVKM. This CDR3 comprises 15 residues. The J segment lost 1 base and the V segment lost 5 bases, leaving 5 bases of the junction unmatched. For the CDR3, the DNA is TGTGCCAGCAGTGGTGGGGGACAGAGCAATCAGCCCCAGCATTTT. Protein product: CASSGGGQSNQPQHF.

This clone was recorded a few times. The chain recombines TRBV29-1 with TRBJ2-5, with 10 bases aligning to TRBD2. J lost 2 bases, V lost 6 bases, and 6 bases had no gene match. This CDR3 is built from 14 residues. Germline V CDR1 and CDR2: SQVTM, ANQGSEA. The CDR3 DNA follows: TGCAGCGTACGACTAGCGGGCCGACAAGAGACCCAGTACTTC. Protein product: CSVRLAGRQETQYF.

The chain links TRBV29-1 to TRBJ2-7, with 9 positions matching TRBD1. The V and J ends lost 6 bases and 4 bases, in that order; junction bases with no gene match: 7. In germline, CDR1 is SQVTM, CDR2 ANQGSEA. This CDR3 is 13 amino acids long. CDR3 sequence (DNA): TGCAGCGTCGGGGGACAGGGTGGGTACGAGCAGTACTTC. Protein product: CSVGGQGGYEQYF.

The chain links TRBV12-5 to TRBJ2-1, with D perhaps TRBD1 (5 bases). The germline V gene has CDR1 LGHNT and CDR2 FRNRAP. V lost 6 bases and J 1 base, leaving 13 bases between the germline ends. The CDR3 covers 15 residues. For the CDR3, the DNA is TGTGCTAGTGGAAATAGGGCAGGGTCCTACAATGAGCAGTTCTTC. This codes for CASGNRAGSYNEQFF. The whole variable domain, remainder taken from reference TRBV12-5 and TRBJ2-1, is DARVTQTPRHKVTEMGQEVTMRCQPILGHNTVFWYRQTMMQGLELLAYFRNRAPLDDSGMPKDRFSAEMPDATLATLKIQPSEPRDSAVYFCASGNRAGSYNEQFFGPGTRLTVL.

The rearrangement uses TRBV27 and TRBJ1-5; D perhaps matches TRBD1 (5 bases). V was clipped by 4 bases and J by 4 bases, with 11 bases between them. This CDR3 region has 14 residues. Germline values: CDR1 MNHEY, CDR2 SMNVEV (reference sequence). The CDR3 spells CASSSRDPNQPQHF. CDR3 DNA: TGTGCCAGCAGTTCGCGGGACCCAAATCAGCCCCAGCATTTT.

This chain uses TRBV9 with TRBJ1-4, with D possibly matching TRBD1 (6 bases). The CDR3 is made up of 14 amino acids. In germline, CDR1 is SGDLS, CDR2 YYNGEE. V lost 2 bases to trimming and J lost 7 bases, with 12 bases between them. CDR3 in amino acids: CASSVSTGLEKLFF. For the CDR3, the DNA is TGTGCCAGCAGCGTCTCAACAGGGCTTGAAAAACTGTTTTTT.

This clone was picked up a small number of times. This sequence joins TRBV12-5 and TRBJ2-2; maybe TRBD1 (5 bases). This CDR3 has 14 residues. Per the germline V gene, CDR1 is LGHNT and CDR2 is FRNRAP. Trimming cost V 6 bases and J 3 bases, with 11 bases left between them. This chain's CDR3 is CASGQGIDTGELFF. CDR3 DNA: TGTGCTAGTGGCCAGGGAATTGACACCGGGGAGCTGTTTTTT.

This clone was picked up a small number of times. V gene TRBV28 combines with J gene TRBJ1-5; 8 bases match TRBD1. CDR1 is MDHEN, CDR2 SYDVKM, per germline. V trimming: 6 bases; J trimming: 4 bases; junction bases outside the gene matches: 8. The CDR3 is 15 amino acids. The CDR3 here is CASSKRQGWNQPQHF. CDR3 DNA: TGTGCCAGCAGCAAACGACAGGGGTGGAATCAGCCCCAGCATTTT.

On this clone: The sample has other DNA sequences that encode this CDR3 too. The chain joins TRBV25-1 to TRBJ1-4; no clear D gene. There are 12 residues in the CDR3. Looked up from germline, CDR1 is MGHDK and CDR2 is SYGVNS. Trimming took off 7 bases at V and 7 bases at J, with 10 bases between the two ends. CDR3 region: CASTGWGEKLFF. Here the CDR3 DNA reads TGTGCCAGCACCGGATGGGGTGAAAAACTGTTTTTT.

This clone showed up just a few times. CDR3 sequence reads: CASSLAGDNEQFF. The CDR3, as DNA: TGTGCCAGCAGCTTAGCGGGGGACAATGAGCAGTTCTTC. The V gene is TRBV7-2, the J gene TRBJ2-1; D tentatively reads TRBD1 or TRBD2 (5 bases each). V was shortened by 0 bases and J by 5 bases, with 5 bases between the two germline ends. Germline assignment: CDR1 SGHTA and CDR2 FQGNSA. This CDR3 contains 13 residues.

This clone was counted a few times. This chain joins TRBV5-4 and TRBJ2-5; D not resolved. This CDR3 spans 14 amino acids. V shed 0 bases and J shed 4 bases, with 10 bases lying between them. The germline gives CDR1 SGHNT, CDR2 YYREEE (reference sequence). The CDR3 nucleotides are TGTGCCAGCAGCTTGGACCTCCGAGGAGAGACCCAGTACTTC. Amino acid sequence: CASSLDLRGETQYF.

Only a few counts were recorded for this clone. The chain recombines TRBV2 with TRBJ1-4; D not certain. Trimming cost V 6 bases and J 7 bases, with 6 bases left between them. The CDR3 runs to 11 residues. CDR1 is SNHLY, CDR2 FYNNEI, per germline. In DNA form, the CDR3 reads TGTGCCAGCAGCGTAATTGAAAAACTGTTTTTT. The encoded protein is CASSVIEKLFF.

The V gene is TRBV6-5, the J gene TRBJ2-4; D may be TRBD1 or TRBD2 (6 bases each). The CDR3 runs 15 residues. The V gene's germline CDR1 is MNHEY and CDR2 SVGAGI. V lost 3 bases to trimming and J lost 6 bases, with 15 bases between them. The CDR3 bases are TGTGCCAGCAGTTATCAGGGCAGGGGAGGAAACATTCAGTACTTC. Translation gives CASSYQGRGGNIQYF.